This T cell receptor (beta chain) emerged from a study of cytomegalovirus exposure and HLA in healthy donors. Separate from the roughly 720-subject first cohort was the approximately 120-subject validation cohort, to which the donors belonged. Some clones are missing from TCRdb's copy, which holds only in-frame ones; the method was immunoSEQ multiplex PCR. This sample yields roughly 250,000 clones, of which 85% to 90% are seen a single time; more than 0.35% belongs to the top ten. Comment on this clone: Its antigen is as yet unknown. This sample also contains other DNA sequences that code for the same CDR3.

Study-wide results and caveats: Under in vitro conditions, three CMV-associated chains were confirmed as specific for CMV antigens. A later analysis found first-cohort TCR clusters tended to co-occur in the 120 validation repertoires. About 150 TCR beta chains were listed as cytomegalovirus-associated.

Germline-derived CDR1 and CDR2 are SNHLY and FYNNEI. V lost 4 bases to trimming and J lost 1 base, with 5 bases between them. The CDR3 totals 12 residues. The sample comprised PBMCs. This chain uses TRBV2 with TRBJ2-7, with no clear D. The source of this sequence is a woman younger than 35 in good health and CMV-seronegative. CDR3 in amino acids: CASSGQSYEQYF. The CDR3 nucleotides read TGTGCCAGCAGTGGTCAGTCCTACGAGCAGTACTTC. The full variable domain, completed using reference TRBV2 and TRBJ2-7, is EPEVTQTPSHQVTQMGQEVILRCVPISNHLYFYWYRQILGQKVEFLVSFYNNEISEKSEIFDDQFSVERPDGSNFTLKIRSTKLEDSAMYFCASSGQSYEQYFGPGTRLTVT.